What follows are 3 T cell receptor beta chains derived from one specimen sequenced in a study of post-analysis software for immune sequencing data (dated by TCRdb to between 2015 and 2017). Overall study outcomes, separate from this receptor: Patients showed significantly higher frequencies than controls for five TRBV segments, among them TRBV5-6, TRBV5-1 and TRBV20-1.

Library preparation used PCR. Reads for this sample came from an Illumina HiSeq 2500. To reduce PCR and sequencing biases, unique molecular identifiers were built into the TCR beta cDNA libraries. The public reads were run again by TCRdb, first through fastp at Q25 and then through MiXCR, and only productive beta chains were kept. CDR3 protein sequences are deduplicated, and each keeps its most common genes and DNA. The sample table contains roughly 800,000 distinct CDR3 sequences; only one count was recorded for approximately 53% of them. The ten largest clones represent over 4% of the sample. Their antigens remain unidentified. The specimen sequenced was blood. These receptor sequences come from a girl between 10 and 17 years old with multiple sclerosis.

This chain connects TRBV5-1 to TRBJ2-1, with TRBD2 identical over 12 bases. V lost 1 base to trimming and J lost 10 bases; unmatched junction nucleotides: 12. This CDR3 region has 17 residues. CDR1 and CDR2 (germline): SGHRS, YFSETQ. CDR3 region: CASSLLAGGKSNNEQFF. CDR3 DNA sequence: TGCGCCAGCAGCTTGCTAGCGGGGGGGAAAAGTAATAACGAGCAGTTCTTC.

This clonotype was seen a handful of times. The chain employs TRBV6-2 or TRBV6-3 and TRBJ2-4; a possible D gene is TRBD1 (6 bases). Germline CDR1 reads MNHEY; CDR2 reads SVGEGT. Deletions cut 6 bases from V and 13 bases from J, with 16 bases between. The CDR3 runs 12 residues. The CDR3 region is CASSRRGGEQYF. CDR3 nucleotides: TGTGCCAGCAGCCGACGAGGGGGAGAGCAGTACTTC.

In its sample, this clonotype was seen a few times. The chain has TRBV9 and TRBJ2-7; D is tentatively TRBD1 or TRBD2 (6 bases each). Germline lookup yields CDR1 SGDLS and CDR2 YYNGEE. There are 15 residues in the CDR3. V was cut by 3 bases and J by 6 bases, with 19 bases left in between. For the CDR3, the DNA is TGTGCCAGCAGCGCCGGGGGCTCCCCTTTATCCGAGCAGTACTTC. Protein product: CASSAGGSPLSEQYF.